These 2 T cell receptor beta chains came from one sample sequenced in a study of long-term antiretroviral therapy in people with HIV. Version v3.0 of the immunoSEQ assay ran at survey level. The data were produced by immunoSEQ multiplex PCR, yet TCRdb's version contains in-frame clones alone and is incomplete. The table lists about 27,000 clones, roughly 80% of them singletons. The sample in question was unsorted PBMCs, obtained 3 years after starting antiretroviral therapy. These receptors all come from a man aged 35 to 55 with HIV.

V usage is TRBV11-3 and J usage is TRBJ2-1; no reliable D call. The ends were cut back, 3 bases at V and 5 bases at J, with 5 bases in the middle. This CDR3 contains 12 residues. The germline gives CDR1 SGHNT, CDR2 YENEEA. CDR3 loop: CASSFGDNEQFF. As DNA, the CDR3 is TGTGCCAGCAGCTTCGGCGACAATGAGCAGTTCTTC.

This chain uses TRBV7-9 with TRBJ1-2, with 8 bases fitting TRBD1. Germline-derived CDR1 and CDR2 are SEHNR and FQNEAQ (reference sequence). V trimming: 5 bases; J trimming: 3 bases; junction bases outside the gene matches: 5. CDR3 length equals 14 residues. The CDR3 is CASSGTGGDYGYTF. CDR3 coding DNA: TGTGCCAGCAGCGGCACAGGGGGGGACTATGGCTACACCTTC.